This T cell receptor beta chain was captured in a study of T-cell reconstitution after alpha-beta-depleted transplantation in children (dated by TCRdb to the mid-2010s). Turning to the overall study: The study quantitatively tracked T-cell immune reconstitution after TCRalphabeta/CD19-depleted allogeneic hematopoietic cell transplantation in children using TCR repertoire profiling.

The intended sense of this specimen's treatment or condition label: allogeneic hematopoietic cell transplantation with graft depleted of TCRalphabeta T cells and CD19 B cells. The children who served as transplant recipients had been given grafts of TCRalphabeta/CD19-depleted allogeneic hematopoietic cells. This clonotype was counted many times. The clone's antigen remains unknown. Germline and junction disagree at one end, which may indicate a read error. The CDR3 numbers 15 residues from cysteine through phenylalanine. Of all the DNA, just the CDR3 is kept, 45 bases in frame from base 1. The germline V gene (reference sequence) gives CDR1 as DFQATT and CDR2 as SNEGSKA. General study outcomes and caveats: In some patients, the high TCRbeta diversity seen at day 60 was put down to recipient T cells and intrathymic progenitors that had survived conditioning. About two months after transplant, the apparently early recovery of alphabetaT-cell counts reportedly depended on just several hundred clones that had expanded rapidly and came from non-depleted graft cells. Hyperexpanded clone frequencies declined over subsequent months; after one year, T-cell counts and TCRbeta diversity were mostly attributed to newly produced T cells.

Receptors were amplified or captured by PCR. TCRdb lists the instrument as Illumina HiSeq 2500. TCR libraries were prepared with molecular barcoding, using unique molecular identifiers to normalize TCRbeta repertoire quantification. TCRdb cleaned the public reads at Q25 with fastp, built clones with MiXCR and kept in-frame beta chains. Entries that share a CDR3 protein sequence are merged under the most common genes and DNA. The sample includes roughly 160,000 distinct CDR3 sequences, with over 8.5% observed a single time. In total, the top ten clones hold roughly an eighth of the sample. The source of this sequence is a boy between 2 and 10 years old with acute myeloid leukemia, due to receive a stem cell transplant. Recombination connected TRBV20-1 to TRBJ2-1, with TRBD1 matching 9 junction bases. Sequences were derived from PBMCs, sampled before TCRalphabeta/CD19-depleted stem cell transplant. The CDR3 is CSSSDGDRGYNEQFF. The bases are TGCAGTTCTAGTGATGGAGACAGGGGGTACAATGAGCAGTTCTTC.